This is a list of T cell receptor beta chains from one sample in a study of OX40 agonist ivuxolimab in advanced cancers. Method: immunoSEQ multiplex PCR; TCRdb's copy keeps in-frame clones and lacks some. Found here are 30,000 to 35,000 clones, about four fifths of them singletons; the top ten hold about 2.5%. The sequences come from CD4+ or CD8+ T cells sorted from blood, collected in a trial of the OX40 agonist ivuxolimab. The receptors originated from an adult with an advanced solid tumor such as melanoma, head and neck, liver or kidney cancer. Each CDR3 is given with its conserved first and last residue. D genes are given only for firm matches. Where a row states a size, it is once, few, many or the class of an expanded clone; other rows omit it.

>TRBJ2-1|-|TRBV27|-
TGTGCCAGCAGTTTATTGGGAGACGGTCCAGACAATGAGCAGTTCTTC
CASSLLGDGPDNEQFF
>TRBJ2-3|TRBD2|TRBV5-1|medium-sized
TGCGCCAGCAGCTCTTGGACTAGCTACCAGACAGATACGCAGTATTTT
CASSSWTSYQTDTQYF
>TRBJ2-3|-|TRBV7-7|-
TGTGCCAGCAGCCCCGGGTTATCCCGGGGCGATACGCAGTATTTT
CASSPGLSRGDTQYF
>TRBJ2-2|-|TRBV9|-
TGTGCCAGCAGCGTAGGGCGAGGTTACACCGGGGAGCTGTTTTTT
CASSVGRGYTGELFF
>TRBJ1-5|-|TRBV15|-
TGTGCCACCAGTAGCGGCCGGTATCAGCCCCAGCATTTT
CATSSGRYQPQHF
>TRBJ2-4|-|TRBV27|-
TGTGCCAGTCGGGACCTAAAAAACATTCAGTACTTC
CASRDLKNIQYF
>TRBJ1-5|TRBD1|TRBV4-2|-
TGTGCCAGCAGCCAAGAGCCTCCGGGACAGGGGGCGCGGAATCAGCCCCAGCATTTT
CASSQEPPGQGARNQPQHF
>TRBJ2-3|TRBD2|TRBV7-2|-
TGTGCCAGCCTTACCGGGACTATCGGCACAGATACGCAGTATTTT
CASLTGTIGTDTQYF
>TRBJ2-3|-|TRBV9|-
TGTGCCAGCAGCCGAGACACCCAAGGCACAGATACGCAGTATTTT
CASSRDTQGTDTQYF
>TRBJ2-7|TRBD1|TRBV18|once
TGTGCCAGCTCACTGCGACAGGGCTCGTACGAGCAGTACTTC
CASSLRQGSYEQYF
>TRBJ2-1|-|TRBV6-4|once
TGTGCCAGCAGAGAGGAGGGGCGCAATGAGCAGTTCTTC
CASREEGRNEQFF
>TRBJ2-7|-|TRBV19|-
TGTGCCAGTAGTTCTCGGAAGCAGACGGATTACGAGCAGTACTTC
CASSSRKQTDYEQYF
>TRBJ1-1|-|TRBV9|-
TGTGCCAGCAGCGCCACGACGGTGAACACTGAAGCTTTCTTT
CASSATTVNTEAFF
>TRBJ1-6|TRBD1|TRBV10-1|-
TGCGCCAGCAGTGAGAACAGGGGGGTACTTTCACCCCTCCACTTT
CASSENRGVLSPLHF
>TRBJ1-1|-|TRBV29-1|-
TGCAGCGTGAAACCGGACACGACTAACACTGAAGCTTTCTTT
CSVKPDTTNTEAFF
>TRBJ1-2|-|TRBV7-6|-
TGTGCCAGCAGCAAAGGGGGTTCGGATGGCTACACCTTC
CASSKGGSDGYTF
>TRBJ1-1|-|TRBV28|-
TGTGCCAGCAGCGGGGGCACTGAAGCTTTCTTT
CASSGGTEAFF
>TRBJ2-7|TRBD1|TRBV27|-
TGTGCCAGCAGTCGAGGGACAGAAACCTACGAGCAGTACTTC
CASSRGTETYEQYF
>TRBJ2-7|TRBD1|TRBV7-8|-
TGTGCCAGCAGCGCACAAATGGGGACAGGGGGCACGGGGGAGCAGTACTTC
CASSAQMGTGGTGEQYF
>TRBJ2-3|-|TRBV27|-
TGTGCCAGCAGATTACTAGACTCCACAGATACGCAGTATTTT
CASRLLDSTDTQYF
>TRBJ2-2|TRBD2|TRBV5-5|-
TGTGCCAGCAGCTTGAGGACTAGCGGGGGTCTCACCGGGGAGCTGTTTTTT
CASSLRTSGGLTGELFF
>TRBJ2-5|-|TRBV5-1|-
TGCGCCAGCAGCTCCGCAAGGGCGGAGACCCAGTACTTC
CASSSARAETQYF
>TRBJ1-2|-|TRBV28|-
TGTGCCAGCACCCCCTCTCGGCCCTCCGGGAGGGATGGCTACACCTTC
CASTPSRPSGRDGYTF
>TRBJ2-1|-|TRBV15|-
TGTGCCACCAGCAGAGAACTGCTGAATGAGCAGTTCTTC
CATSRELLNEQFF
>TRBJ2-7|TRBD2|TRBV6-5|-
TGTGCCAGCAGCAAAGGACTAGCCCACTACGAGCAGTACTTC
CASSKGLAHYEQYF
>TRBJ1-1|-|TRBV28|once
TGTGCCAGCAGTTTTGGAGGGGTGGGCGTTTACACTGAAGCTTTCTTT
CASSFGGVGVYTEAFF
>TRBJ1-5|-|TRBV18|few
TGTGCCAGCTCACGCGACAGAAATCAGCCCCAGCATTTT
CASSRDRNQPQHF
>TRBJ2-5|-|TRBV27|-
TGTGCCAGCAAACGGGCCTTAACCCAAGAGACCCAGTACTTC
CASKRALTQETQYF
>TRBJ2-7|TRBD1|TRBV5-5|-
TGTGCCAGCAGCTTGGTAGGGCAGGGGGTCGAGCAGTACTTC
CASSLVGQGVEQYF
>TRBJ1-1|TRBD1|TRBV19|-
TGTGCCAGTAGTCCCCGGACAGGGAGAACTGAAGCTTTCTTT
CASSPRTGRTEAFF
>TRBJ1-5|-|TRBV7-2|-
TGTGCCAGCAGCCCCCAAGTCTCTGCGGGTCAGCCCCAGCATTTT
CASSPQVSAGQPQHF
>TRBJ2-7|-|TRBV28|-
TGTGCCAGCAAAACCGGGACACTTTCCTACGAGCAGTACTTC
CASKTGTLSYEQYF
>TRBJ2-7|-|TRBV11-2|-
TGTGCCAGCAGTAGAAACCGGGACTCAGGATACGAGCAGTACTTC
CASSRNRDSGYEQYF
>TRBJ2-2|-|TRBV12-5|-
TGTGCTAGTGGTTTGAGGGGTACGGACACCGGGGAGCTGTTTTTT
CASGLRGTDTGELFF
>TRBJ2-3|-|TRBV11-3|-
TGTGCCAGCAGCTTCGGGGGTATAGATACGCAGTATTTT
CASSFGGIDTQYF
>TRBJ1-2|-|TRBV6-1|-
TGTGCCAGCAGTGTCCAGGGGACCTACGGCTACACCTTC
CASSVQGTYGYTF
>TRBJ1-6|-|TRBV7-2|-
TGTGCCAGCAGCTTAATGTTGAGGGGGGGAGGTAATTCACCCCTCCACTTT
CASSLMLRGGGNSPLHF
>TRBJ2-3|-|TRBV5-1|-
TGCGCCAGCAGCTTGGGGGGCACAGATACGCAGTATTTT
CASSLGGTDTQYF
>TRBJ1-1|-|TRBV7-2|-
TGTGCCAGCAGCCGTGATGGGGGGGCTGAAGCTTTCTTT
CASSRDGGAEAFF
>TRBJ1-5|-|TRBV6-1|-
TGTGCCAGCAGTGAGTTAAAGAGCAATCAGCCCCAGCATTTT
CASSELKSNQPQHF